This T cell receptor beta chain was obtained from a study of blood T cell repertoires in COVID-19. Study-wide context: The United States, Italy and Spain provided the acute and convalescent COVID-19 samples. Sample material is recorded as cDNA or gDNA derived from T cells, B-cell-depleted T cells, or PBMCs.

Turning to this clone: Other DNA sequences in the same sample also yield this CDR3.

The CDR3 length is 13 residues. Trimming stripped 0 bases from V and 1 base from J, with 3 bases between. CDR1 and CDR2 (germline): MNHEY, SMNVEV (reference sequence). Original data processing: How many nucleated cells were present was estimated from reference gene primer amplification. Only in-frame clones appear in the TCRdb table, and some are missing; sequencing was by immunoSEQ multiplex PCR. The DNA was the basis for D and trimming; V, J and clone size are from that table. The sample holds approximately 200,000 clones, just under 85% seen once. The chain has TRBV27 and TRBJ1-1, with D unresolved. Sample: peripheral blood. The origin of this receptor is a human donor with acute or convalescent COVID-19. The donor label of this sample is uncertain. The CDR3 DNA is TGTGCCAGCAGTTTATCCCGGAACACTGAAGCTTTCTTT. This translates into CASSLSRNTEAFF.